A single T cell receptor beta chain is shown here with its context. The sample originates from a study of cytomegalovirus exposure and HLA in healthy donors. V gave up 2 bases and J gave up 8 bases, with 9 bases separating them. Germline assignment: CDR1 MGHRA and CDR2 YSYEKL. The CDR3 covers 13 residues. Use of 60 Vbeta and 13 Jbeta primers characterized the PCR. Sequenced by immunoSEQ multiplex PCR; TCRdb stores in-frame clones only, minus some. In the table there are under 200,000 clones, 75% to 80% of which are singletons. The source material was PBMCs. The receptor was derived from a woman in her 30s in good health and CMV-seropositive. The chain joins TRBV4-1 to TRBJ1-4, with unresolved D. The CDR3 sequence is CASSQRLREKLFF. Here the CDR3 DNA reads TGCGCCAGCAGCCAAAGACTCCGCGAAAAACTGTTTTTT.